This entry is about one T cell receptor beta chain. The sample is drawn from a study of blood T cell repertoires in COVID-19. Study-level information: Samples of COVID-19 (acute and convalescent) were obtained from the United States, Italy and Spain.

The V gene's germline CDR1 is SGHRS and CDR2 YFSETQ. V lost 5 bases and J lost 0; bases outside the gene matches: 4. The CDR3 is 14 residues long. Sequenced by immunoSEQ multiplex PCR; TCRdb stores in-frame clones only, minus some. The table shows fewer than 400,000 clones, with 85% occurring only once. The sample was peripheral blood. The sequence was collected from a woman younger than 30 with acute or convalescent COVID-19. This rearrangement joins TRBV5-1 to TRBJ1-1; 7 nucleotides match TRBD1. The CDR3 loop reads CASRAGTVNTEAFF. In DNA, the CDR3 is TGCGCCAGCAGGGCCGGGACAGTGAACACTGAAGCTTTCTTT.